This entry lists 24 T cell receptor beta chains sequenced from one sample in a study of cytotoxic CD8 clonotypes in ibrutinib-treated CLL. Using immunoSEQ multiplex PCR, the repertoire was profiled, and TCRdb retains in-frame clones only, with some absent. The sample lists under 200,000 clones; more than 80% were seen once. The source was PBMCs, collected after 24 months of ibrutinib treatment. These receptors all stem from a human donor with chronic lymphocytic leukemia.

The V call is TRBV6-6, the J call TRBJ2-7, with a weak D call TRBD2 (5 bases). Germline CDR1 MNHNY, CDR2 SVGAGI (reference sequence). V was shortened by 2 bases and J by 2 bases, with 16 bases between the two germline ends. The CDR3 totals 16 residues. In DNA form, the CDR3 reads TGTGCCAGCAGTTACCCCCCGGGCCAGCGGACCTACGAGCAGTACTTC. Translated, it gives CASSYPPGQRTYEQYF.

This chain joins TRBV5-8 and TRBJ2-7; D might be TRBD1 (5 bases). Germline CDR1 reads SGHTS; CDR2 reads YDEGEE. The CDR3 sequence is 15 residues long. Trimming removed 5 bases from V and 0 bases from J, with 15 bases in between. In nucleotides, the CDR3 is TGTGCCAGCAGGCACAGGATGGCGAGCTCCTACGAGCAGTACTTC. Residues: CASRHRMASSYEQYF.

The chain links TRBV5-1 to TRBJ2-3, with D uncertain. The germline V gene encodes CDR1 SGHRS and CDR2 YFSETQ. The CDR3 is 12 residues long. Trimming took 5 bases from V and 2 from J, leaving 6 bases between them. The CDR3 reads CASRSITDTQYF. CDR3 DNA: TGCGCCAGCAGATCCATCACAGATACGCAGTATTTT. Filled out from reference TRBV5-1 and TRBJ2-3, the complete variable domain reads KAGVTQTPRYLIKTRGQQVTLSCSPISGHRSVSWYQQTPGQGLQFLFEYFSETQRNKGNFPGRFSGRQFSNSRSEMNVSTLELGDSALYLCASRSITDTQYFGPGTRLTVL.

V gene TRBV5-4 combines with J gene TRBJ1-1, with a possible D match to TRBD1 (5 bases). In germline, CDR1 is SGHNT, CDR2 YYREEE (reference sequence). This CDR3 contains 15 residues. Trimming shortened V by 3 bases and J by 3 bases, and 15 bases separated the two germline ends. The chain's CDR3 is CASSYEEGLDTEAFF. The CDR3 DNA sequence: TGTGCCAGCAGCTACGAGGAGGGGTTGGACACTGAAGCTTTCTTT. Combining the CDR3 with reference TRBV5-4 and TRBJ1-1 gives the whole variable domain ETGVTQSPTHLIKTRGQQVTLRCSSQSGHNTVSWYQQALGQGPQFIFQYYREEENGRGNFPPRFSGLQFPNYSSELNVNALELDDSALYLCASSYEEGLDTEAFFGQGTRLTVV.

The rearrangement uses TRBV9 and TRBJ1-3; 8 nucleotides agree with TRBD1. This CDR3 has 17 residues. Germline lookup yields CDR1 SGDLS and CDR2 YYNGEE. Germline trimming cut 3 bases from V and 0 bases from J; bases unmatched to any gene: 8. This chain's CDR3 is CASSAAGTGSSGNTIYF. The CDR3 bases are TGTGCCAGCAGCGCGGCAGGGACAGGTAGCTCTGGAAACACCATATATTTT.

The rearrangement links TRBV19 to TRBJ2-7; D gene unclear. Trimming shortened V by 3 bases and J by 2 bases, and 29 bases separated the two germline ends. CDR3 size: 20 residues. Germline assignment: CDR1 LNHDA and CDR2 SQIVND (reference sequence). The CDR3 here is CASSILGPSALREEPYEQYF. The CDR3, as DNA: TGTGCCAGTAGTATCCTCGGACCTTCCGCCCTTAGAGAGGAGCCCTACGAGCAGTACTTC.

The sample holds one count of this clone. The chain has TRBV19 and TRBJ1-4; D is unresolved. Germline-derived CDR1 and CDR2 are LNHDA and SQIVND (reference sequence). V was cut by 8 bases and J by 10 bases, with 8 bases left in between. The CDR3 covers 10 residues. The CDR3, as DNA: TGTGCCAGTTCGGACGGAAAACTGTTTTTT. It encodes CASSDGKLFF. The full variable domain, in which reference TRBV19 and TRBJ1-4 provide the parts outside the CDR3, is DGGITQSPKYLFRKEGQNVTLSCEQNLNHDAMYWYRQDPGQGLRLIYYSQIVNDFQKGDIAEGYSVSREKKESFPLTVTSAQKNPTAFYLCASSDGKLFFGSGTQLSVL.

The chain carries TRBV7-2 and TRBJ1-2; 9 bases agree with TRBD1. This CDR3 has 19 amino acids. In germline, CDR1 is SGHTA, CDR2 FQGNSA. V was clipped by 5 bases and J by 7 bases; unmatched bases: 23. In nucleotides, the CDR3 is TGTGCCAGCAGCCGGACCATAGGAACAGGGGGCGCCCCTATGGGTGGCTACACCTTC. This translates into CASSRTIGTGGAPMGGYTF.

V is TRBV9 and J is TRBJ1-2; tentatively, D is TRBD1 (6 bases). Germline V gives CDR1 SGDLS, CDR2 YYNGEE. V was shortened by 0 bases and J by 8 bases, with 11 bases between the two germline ends. The CDR3 is 13 amino acids. CDR3 in amino acids: CASSVDQGRGYTF. For the CDR3, the DNA is TGTGCCAGCAGCGTAGATCAGGGGAGGGGCTACACCTTC.

J is TRBJ2-7 and V is TRBV5-1; D is unresolved. The V and J ends lost 3 bases and 2 bases respectively, with 12 bases between them. The CDR3 has 14 amino acids. Germline CDR1 SGHRS, CDR2 YFSETQ. The CDR3 DNA reads TGCGCCAGCAGCTCGAAAGGGATGGCCTACGAGCAGTACTTC. It translates to CASSSKGMAYEQYF. The full variable domain, with the rest looked up from reference TRBV5-1 and TRBJ2-7, is KAGVTQTPRYLIKTRGQQVTLSCSPISGHRSVSWYQQTPGQGLQFLFEYFSETQRNKGNFPGRFSGRQFSNSRSEMNVSTLELGDSALYLCASSSKGMAYEQYFGPGTRLTVT.

The chain has TRBV6-6 and TRBJ2-6; no firm D call. Trimming removed 7 bases at V and 3 bases at J, with 10 bases between. CDR1 is MNHNY and CDR2 is SVGAGI in the germline V gene (reference sequence). CDR3 size: 14 residues. DNA of the CDR3: TGTGCCAGCACCCCAGGTGGTGGGGCCAACGTCCTGACTTTC. Translating gives CASTPGGGANVLTF.

V is TRBV5-1 and J is TRBJ1-3; D might be TRBD1 (5 bases). From germline, CDR1 is SGHRS and CDR2 YFSETQ. The CDR3 is made up of 15 amino acids. V was cut by 1 base and J by 0 bases, with 8 bases left in between. The CDR3 DNA follows: TGCGCCAGCAGCTTGCCGGACACCTCTGGAAACACCATATATTTT. It encodes CASSLPDTSGNTIYF.

The chain combines TRBV7-9 with TRBJ2-7; 12 bases map to TRBD2. The CDR3 has 15 amino acids. V shed 5 bases, J shed 3 bases, and the junction held 5 bases outside the gene matches. The germline V gene encodes CDR1 SEHNR and CDR2 FQNEAQ (reference sequence). DNA of the CDR3: TGTGCCAGCAGCCTTAGGACTAGCGGGAACTACGAGCAGTACTTC. It translates to CASSLRTSGNYEQYF.

This sequence joins TRBV6-5 and TRBJ1-1; D is unresolved. The CDR3 covers 13 residues. V was trimmed by 0 bases and J by 1 base, leaving 3 bases between them. CDR1 and CDR2 (germline): MNHEY, SVGAGI. DNA of the CDR3: TGTGCCAGCAGTTACTCTAAGAACACTGAAGCTTTCTTT. Its translation: CASSYSKNTEAFF.

This chain joins TRBV2 and TRBJ2-1; 8 bases match TRBD2. CDR1 and CDR2 from the germline V gene are SNHLY and FYNNEI. This CDR3 is 19 amino acids long. The V gene end was trimmed by 6 bases and the J gene end by 2 bases; junction bases not matched to a gene: 18. The CDR3, as DNA: TGTGCCAGCAGCGGACGGACTAGCTTTACCGGTCGGGCCTACAATGAGCAGTTCTTC. Translated, it gives CASSGRTSFTGRAYNEQFF.

The rearrangement joins TRBV6-1 to TRBJ1-5; TRBD1 matches at 8 bases. The CDR3 contains 15 residues. With 4 bases clipped from V and 7 bases from J, the junction kept 9 bases outside the gene matches. Per the germline V gene, CDR1 is MNHNS and CDR2 is SASEGT. The CDR3 is CASSGLNRGAQPQHF. In DNA, the CDR3 is TGTGCCAGCAGTGGACTAAACAGGGGGGCGCAGCCCCAGCATTTT.

This clone was counted a single time. The gene calls are TRBV6-1 and TRBJ2-3; 12 nucleotides line up with TRBD2. The length of the CDR3 is 21 residues. Losses at the gene ends were 0 bases for V and 0 bases for J; bases not matched to a gene: 13. Germline values: CDR1 MNHNS, CDR2 SASEGT. The DNA for the CDR3 is TGTGCCAGCAGTGAAGCGAGGGGCGGGACTAGCGGGCTTACTAGCACAGATACGCAGTATTTT. It is translated as CASSEARGGTSGLTSTDTQYF.

The rearrangement joins TRBV19 to TRBJ2-7, with a weak D call TRBD2 (5 bases). Looked up from germline, CDR1 is LNHDA and CDR2 is SQIVND (reference sequence). Trimming cost V 6 bases and J 4 bases, with 16 bases left between them. The CDR3 sequence is 14 residues long. In DNA, the CDR3 is TGTGCCAGTAGCACCGAGGACTGGGAGTACGAGCAGTACTTC. Its translation is CASSTEDWEYEQYF.

V usage is TRBV18 and J usage is TRBJ1-5; TRBD1 agrees at 11 bases. V lost 3 bases to trimming and J lost 2 bases; unmatched junction nucleotides: 12. There are 19 residues in the CDR3. CDR1 and CDR2 from the germline V gene are KGHSH and LQKENI. CDR3 nucleotide sequence: TGTGCCAGCTCACCGCAACAAATTGGACAGGGGGCCGGCAATCAGCCCCAGCATTTT. This gives the protein CASSPQQIGQGAGNQPQHF.

This clone was observed a handful of times. The chain couples TRBV4-1 to TRBJ2-3; 8 nucleotides match TRBD2. V shed 4 bases, J shed 8 bases, and the junction held 14 bases outside the gene matches. The germline V gene has CDR1 MGHRA and CDR2 YSYEKL. This CDR3 has 16 residues. The CDR3 DNA follows: TGCGCCAGCAGCCCCTCGGTAGCGGCCGGGGGGGGTACGCAGTATTTT. This translates into CASSPSVAAGGGTQYF.

The chain joins TRBV6-6 to TRBJ2-2; D not certain. CDR1 is MNHNY and CDR2 is SVGAGI in the germline V gene (reference sequence). CDR3 size: 13 residues. V was shortened by 8 bases and J by 2 bases, with 9 bases between the two germline ends. The CDR3 protein is CASWQINTGELFF. The CDR3 DNA follows: TGTGCCAGCTGGCAGATCAACACCGGGGAGCTGTTTTTT.

In this sample, this clone turned up once. The chain uses TRBV5-6 and TRBJ2-1, with a possible D match to TRBD2 (6 bases). CDR1 and CDR2 (germline): SGHDT, YYEEEE. The CDR3 totals 13 residues. Trimming cost V 7 bases and J 4 bases, with 12 bases left between them. CDR3 loop: CASSDGLYNEQFF. In DNA form, the CDR3 reads TGTGCCAGCTCCGACGGACTATACAATGAGCAGTTCTTC.

The CDR3 DNA reads as TGTGCCAGCAGCTTGTGGGGGGCTTGGTCACCCCTCCACTTT. As protein: CASSLWGAWSPLHF. V and J are TRBV5-6 and TRBJ1-6; D may be TRBD1 (6 bases). CDR1 is SGHDT and CDR2 is YYEEEE in the germline V gene. The CDR3 has 14 amino acids. Trimming left V 1 base short and J 10 bases short, with 12 bases between.

This chain uses TRBV29-1 with TRBJ1-1, with no clear D. Looked up from germline, CDR1 is SQVTM and CDR2 is ANQGSEA. The CDR3 runs 12 residues. Trimming left V 7 bases short and J 4 bases short, with 13 bases between. The CDR3 nucleotides read TGCAGCGGGTCTCGGGGTGCCACTGAAGCTTTCTTT. This sequence encodes CSGSRGATEAFF.